This T cell receptor (beta chain) was found in a study of control samples from healthy donors and cancer patients (TCRdb year 2020). With regard to this clone: No cognate antigen has been identified for it. Base qualities were left out, and no much larger clone turns up one base away.

V is pared back by 6 bases and J by 0 bases, with 11 bases lying between the germline termini. Reading the germline V gene gives CDR1 MDHEN and CDR2 SYDVKM. The CDR3 sequence holds 14 residues, the cysteine and phenylalanine included. Here the CDR3 DNA is all that survives: 42 bases in frame from base 1. Libraries came from the immunoSEQ multiplex PCR assay. Held by TCRdb, this immuneACCESS table contains in-frame sequences only and omits some clones. Under half of the omission traces to an unresolved V gene where checked; the cause of the rest is unknown. The sample table shows tens of thousands of clones, and 85% to 90% are seen once. The top ten clones comprise about 1.6% of the sample.

Sample: PBMCs. This TCR derives from a woman between 40 and 50 years old with lung cancer. This chain joins TRBV28 to TRBJ1-2; the D segment could be TRBD1, given 5 matching bases. The nucleotide sequence reads as follows: TGTGCCAGCAGGCCAGGGCTAGCTAACTATGGCTACACCTTC. Its translation is CASRPGLANYGYTF.